What follows are 30 T cell receptor beta chains derived from one specimen sequenced in a study of shared clonotypes between healthy human individuals. Only in-frame clones appear in the TCRdb table, and some are missing; sequencing was by immunoSEQ multiplex PCR. Of hundreds of thousands of clones listed, about 85% are singletons. Sequenced input: PBMCs. The receptors shown here come from a woman aged 40 to 50 in good health. Some clones in this sample may be carry-over from other donors' samples.

J is TRBJ2-7 and V is TRBV10-3; D gene ambiguous. V dropped 1 base and J dropped 2 bases, with 12 bases sitting between them. The CDR3 loop spans 15 amino acids. Germline lookup yields CDR1 ENHRY and CDR2 SYGVKD. This CDR3 is CAISEWSGPTYEQYF. CDR3 nucleotide sequence: TGTGCCATCAGTGAGTGGTCGGGCCCTACCTACGAGCAGTACTTC.

V gene TRBV7-2 combines with J gene TRBJ2-2, with D maybe TRBD2 (6 bases). Germline loops: CDR1 SGHTA, CDR2 FQGNSA. The length of the CDR3 is 15 residues. The V end was cut by 4 bases, the J end by 5 bases, with 14 bases between. In DNA, the CDR3 is TGTGCCAGCAGCTCCGTAGCGGCGTCTACCGGGGAGCTGTTTTTT. Amino acid sequence: CASSSVAASTGELFF.

The J gene is TRBJ2-5, the V gene TRBV2; 9 bases align to TRBD1. From germline, CDR1 is SNHLY and CDR2 FYNNEI. The ends lost 8 bases at V and 4 bases at J; junction bases unmatched: 11. The CDR3 is 15 amino acids. The DNA for the CDR3 is TGTGCCAGCGGGCGTCCGACAGGGGGAAGAGAGACCCAGTACTTC. Its translation: CASGRPTGGRETQYF.

The V call is TRBV9, the J call TRBJ2-7, with D uncertain. The CDR3 loop spans 15 amino acids. The germline V gene encodes CDR1 SGDLS and CDR2 YYNGEE. V was clipped by 0 bases and J by 0 bases, with 10 bases between them. CDR3 sequence: CASSVGAATSYEQYF. The CDR3 nucleotides read TGTGCCAGCAGCGTAGGAGCAGCTACCTCCTACGAGCAGTACTTC. The whole variable domain, filled in from reference TRBV9 and TRBJ2-7, reads DSGVTQTPKHLITATGQRVTLRCSPRSGDLSVYWYQQSLDQGLQFLIQYYNGEERAKGNILERFSAQQFPDLHSELNLSSLELGDSALYFCASSVGAATSYEQYFGPGTRLTVT.

This clone was counted only a few times. Compared with germline, one end of the junction differs, possibly owing to a read error. The chain joins TRBV7-9 to TRBJ2-4, with a possible D match to TRBD2 (6 bases). The CDR3 extends over 14 amino acids. Per germline, CDR1 SEHNR and CDR2 FQNEAQ (reference sequence). CDR3 DNA: TGTGCCAGCAGCTCCGTTTGGGGGGAAAACATTCCGTACTTC. It translates to CASSSVWGENIPYF.

This clone was seen many times. The CDR3 DNA is TGTGCCAGCAGCGGAAGGGGGCAGGGAACTAATGAAAAACTGTTTTTT. Translated: CASSGRGQGTNEKLFF. This rearrangement joins TRBV7-2 to TRBJ1-4; 7 bases map to TRBD1. The CDR3 is made up of 16 amino acids. J was trimmed by 1 base and V by 5 bases; bases with no gene match: 7. Germline CDR1 reads SGHTA; CDR2 reads FQGNSA.

The chain employs TRBV7-2 and TRBJ1-2, with unresolved D. The CDR3 is 16 residues long. Trimming took 4 bases from V and 1 from J, leaving 16 bases between them. Germline V CDR1 and CDR2: SGHTA, FQGNSA. The CDR3 DNA reads as TGTGCCAGCAGCTCCCCCTGGGAGCTGATTAACTATGGCTACACCTTC. Residues: CASSSPWELINYGYTF. Full variable domain (remainder filled in from reference TRBV7-2 and TRBJ1-2): GAGVSQSPSNKVTEKGKDVELRCDPISGHTALYWYRQSLGQGLEFLIYFQGNSAPDKSGLPSDRFSAERTGGSVSTLTIQRTQQEDSAVYLCASSSPWELINYGYTFGSGTRLTVV.

Comment on this clone: Other DNA sequences in this specimen translate into the identical CDR3. This chain links TRBV9 with TRBJ2-7; TRBD1 matches at 9 bases. Germline V gene sequence: CDR1 SGDLS, CDR2 YYNGEE. There are 13 residues in the CDR3. After removal of 3 bases from V and 3 bases from J, the junction contained 1 base not matched to a gene. The CDR3 DNA follows: TGTGCCAGCAGCGGGACAGGGGACTACGAGCAGTACTTC. Protein product: CASSGTGDYEQYF.

This sequence joins TRBV18 and TRBJ2-7, with 8 bases aligning to TRBD2. The J segment lost 5 bases and the V segment lost 5 bases, leaving 8 bases of the junction unmatched. Germline V CDR1 and CDR2: KGHSH, LQKENI. The CDR3 sequence is 14 residues long. The DNA of the CDR3 is TGTGCCAGCTCAACCGGGGGGGACGCGCACGAGCAGTACTTC. The encoded protein is CASSTGGDAHEQYF. The full variable domain, in which reference TRBV18 and TRBJ2-7 provide the parts outside the CDR3, is NAGVMQNPRHLVRRRGQEARLRCSPMKGHSHVYWYRQLPEEGLKFMVYLQKENIIDESGMPKERFSAEFPKEGPSILRIQQVVRGDSAAYFCASSTGGDAHEQYFGPGTRLTVT.

V is TRBV28 and J is TRBJ2-1, with 11 bases identical to TRBD2. V gave up 3 bases and J gave up 5 bases; unmatched junction bases: 9. The CDR3 is 17 residues long. Germline V lookup: CDR1 MDHEN, CDR2 SYDVKM. CDR3 in DNA: TGTGCCAGCAGTTTGCTCTTAGGGACTAGCGGAGACAATGAGCAGTTCTTC. This codes for CASSLLLGTSGDNEQFF.

This clone was observed once. This chain links TRBV6-6 with TRBJ2-7; TRBD2 matches at 7 bases. CDR1 and CDR2 (germline): MNHNY, SVGAGI (reference sequence). The CDR3 length is 14 residues. Trimming removed 6 bases from V and 2 bases from J; junction bases left unmatched: 7. DNA for the CDR3: TGTGCCAGCAGGAGACTAGCTGTTACCTACGAGCAGTACTTC. It is translated as CASRRLAVTYEQYF.

The CDR3 sequence: CAISPQGDEKLFF. The CDR3 DNA is TGTGCCATCAGTCCACAGGGAGATGAAAAACTGTTTTTT. The J gene is TRBJ1-4, the V gene TRBV10-3; possible D gene TRBD1, 6 bases. V lost 5 bases and J lost 6, with 10 bases in between. CDR1 is ENHRY, CDR2 SYGVKD, per germline. The CDR3 runs to 13 residues.

This clone was observed a handful of times. The V call is TRBV7-9, the J call TRBJ1-1; D may be TRBD1 (5 bases). Germline CDR1 is SEHNR and CDR2 is FQNEAQ (reference sequence). V lost 4 bases and J 8 bases, leaving 11 bases between the germline ends. The CDR3 length is 12 residues. CDR3 DNA: TGTGCCAGCAGCTCCTACAGGACGGAAGCTTTCTTT. Translated: CASSSYRTEAFF.

The chain carries TRBV18 and TRBJ2-7; unclear D gene. The CDR3 length is 15 residues. Germline CDR1 is KGHSH and CDR2 is LQKENI. V lost 1 base to trimming and J lost 0 bases, with 10 bases between them. The CDR3: CASSPRNRGSYEQYF. The CDR3 region has the DNA TGTGCCAGCTCACCACGAAACAGAGGCTCCTACGAGCAGTACTTC.

The chain employs TRBV7-8 and TRBJ1-1; the D is unclear. The CDR3 loop spans 14 amino acids. Germline V gene data show CDR1 as SGHVS and CDR2 as FQNEAQ. The V end was cut by 5 bases, the J end by 3 bases, with 13 bases between. The CDR3 coding sequence is TGTGCCAGCAGCCTCGACACGGTCTACACTGAAGCTTTCTTT. This translates into CASSLDTVYTEAFF.

This sequence joins TRBV9 and TRBJ1-1; D is perhaps TRBD1 (5 bases). This CDR3 is built from 14 residues. Trimming took 3 bases from V and 1 from J, leaving 10 bases between them. In germline, CDR1 is SGDLS, CDR2 YYNGEE. DNA of the CDR3: TGTGCCAGCAGCGCGGCGGGGGAGAACACTGAAGCTTTCTTT. The encoded protein is CASSAAGENTEAFF.

CDR3 in DNA: TGCGCCAGCAGCTTCGCTGGACAGGGGGCGAACAATGAGCAGTTCTTC. Encoded protein: CASSFAGQGANNEQFF. The V gene is TRBV5-1, the J gene TRBJ2-1; 11 bases match TRBD1. The CDR3 loop spans 16 amino acids. V was clipped by 2 bases and J by 5 bases; unmatched bases: 6. CDR1 is SGHRS, CDR2 YFSETQ, per germline.

In this sample, this clone turned up a few times. This chain links TRBV9 with TRBJ1-2; the D is unclear. This CDR3 is 12 amino acids long. Germline loops: CDR1 SGDLS, CDR2 YYNGEE. Trimming removed 0 bases from V and 5 bases from J, with 5 bases in between. CDR3 in amino acids: CASSVDMYGYTF. The CDR3 bases are TGTGCCAGCAGCGTAGACATGTATGGCTACACCTTC.

Only a few counts were recorded for this clone. This sequence joins TRBV29-1 and TRBJ2-7, with unresolved D. Germline V CDR1 and CDR2: SQVTM, ANQGSEA. The V end lost 5 bases, the J end lost 3 bases, and 14 bases lay between the germline ends. There are 13 residues in the CDR3. The CDR3 loop reads CSVRERGNYEQYF. As DNA, the CDR3 is TGCAGCGTTCGCGAACGTGGGAACTACGAGCAGTACTTC.

About this clone itself: At one of its ends the junction is not consistent with the germline gene, which may arise from a read error. The gene calls are TRBV7-7 and TRBJ2-2; 8 bases agree with TRBD1. The V gene's germline CDR1 is SSHAT and CDR2 FNYEAQ (reference sequence). The CDR3 runs 18 residues. DNA of the CDR3: TGTGCTAGCAGCCCCGGACAGGGAATCCCGTTAAACACCGGGGAGCTGTTTTTT. Its protein is CASSPGQGIPLNTGELFF. The full variable domain, in which reference TRBV7-7 and TRBJ2-2 provide the parts outside the CDR3, is GAGVSQSPRYKVTKRGQDVTLRCDPISSHATLYWYQQALGQGPEFLTYFNYEAQPDKSGLPSDRFSAERPEGSISTLTIQRTEQRDSAMYRCASSPGQGIPLNTGELFFGEGSRLTVL.

The chain joins TRBV5-6 to TRBJ2-7; D is perhaps TRBD1 (6 bases). V gave up 1 base and J gave up 3 bases, with 23 bases separating them. Looked up from germline, CDR1 is SGHDT and CDR2 is YYEEEE. The CDR3 has 18 residues. The CDR3 loop reads CASSLRPTRDNHHYEQYF. The CDR3, as DNA: TGTGCCAGCAGCTTGAGGCCGACCCGGGACAATCACCACTACGAGCAGTACTTC. The full variable domain, with the rest looked up from reference TRBV5-6 and TRBJ2-7, is DAGVTQSPTHLIKTRGQQVTLRCSPKSGHDTVSWYQQALGQGPQFIFQYYEEEERQRGNFPDRFSGHQFPNYSSELNVNALLLGDSALYLCASSLRPTRDNHHYEQYFGPGTRLTVT.

The V call is TRBV9, the J call TRBJ2-3; 10 bases agree with TRBD2. Germline-derived CDR1 and CDR2 are SGDLS and YYNGEE. Trimming took 4 bases from V and 2 from J; bases not matched to a gene: 4. This CDR3 comprises 15 residues. This CDR3 reads CASSLTSGPTDTQYF. The CDR3 region has the DNA TGTGCCAGCAGCCTGACTAGCGGGCCCACAGATACGCAGTATTTT.

This clone has only a few counts. This rearrangement joins TRBV28 to TRBJ1-4; 9 nucleotides align to TRBD1. CDR1 MDHEN and CDR2 SYDVKM come from the germline V gene. The J segment lost 8 bases and the V segment lost 7 bases, leaving 8 bases of the junction unmatched. The CDR3 runs 14 residues. The CDR3 reads CASTRQGEREKLFF. In DNA form, the CDR3 reads TGTGCCAGCACTAGACAGGGGGAAAGAGAAAAACTGTTTTTT. The variable domain in full, completed from reference TRBV28 and TRBJ1-4, reads DVKVTQSSRYLVKRTGEKVFLECVQDMDHENMFWYRQDPGLGLRLIYFSYDVKMKEKGDIPEGYSVSREKKERFSLILESASTNQTSMYLCASTRQGEREKLFFGSGTQLSVL.

This clone came up a few times. V gene TRBV19 combines with J gene TRBJ1-4; 9 bases fit TRBD1. Germline values: CDR1 LNHDA, CDR2 SQIVND (reference sequence). The trim removed 6 bases at V and 9 bases at J, leaving 8 bases unmatched. This CDR3 comprises 14 residues. The CDR3 DNA sequence: TGTGCCAGTAGCCCCGGGACAGGGTTTCAAAAACTGTTTTTT. Protein product: CASSPGTGFQKLFF.

Judged by abundance, this clone is large. Other DNA sequences of this sample code for an identical CDR3. This chain uses TRBV15 with TRBJ2-7; 7 positions match TRBD2. Germline CDR1 is LNHNV and CDR2 is YYDKDF (reference sequence). The trim removed 0 bases at V and 4 bases at J, leaving 21 bases unmatched. The CDR3 is made up of 20 amino acids. The CDR3 spells CATSRDRDWGAGPHRYEQYF. Here the CDR3 DNA reads TGTGCCACCAGCAGAGACAGGGATTGGGGAGCGGGACCACATCGGTACGAGCAGTACTTC.

This clone was picked up one time. V and J are TRBV9 and TRBJ2-7, with D perhaps assigned TRBD1 or TRBD2 (7 bases each). Germline V gene lookup returns CDR1 SGDLS and CDR2 YYNGEE. V lost 4 bases and J lost 2, with 19 bases in between. The length of the CDR3 is 16 residues. The chain's CDR3 is CASSPHQGGGAYEQYF. CDR3 DNA sequence: TGTGCCAGCAGCCCGCACCAGGGGGGAGGGGCCTACGAGCAGTACTTC. The full variable domain, its missing parts supplied by reference TRBV9 and TRBJ2-7, is DSGVTQTPKHLITATGQRVTLRCSPRSGDLSVYWYQQSLDQGLQFLIQYYNGEERAKGNILERFSAQQFPDLHSELNLSSLELGDSALYFCASSPHQGGGAYEQYFGPGTRLTVT.

The chain recombines TRBV11-3 with TRBJ2-7, with TRBD1 matching over 8 bases. Per the germline V gene, CDR1 is SGHNT and CDR2 is YENEEA. V trimming: 4 bases; J trimming: 0 bases; junction bases outside the gene matches: 8. The CDR3 spans 16 residues. CDR3: CASSSPATGASYEQYF. As DNA, the CDR3 is TGTGCCAGCAGCTCCCCCGCGACAGGGGCCTCCTACGAGCAGTACTTC.

The chain combines TRBV27 with TRBJ1-2, with unresolved D. CDR3 length: 13 residues. Germline V gives CDR1 MNHEY, CDR2 SMNVEV (reference sequence). The V end lost 5 bases, the J end lost 8 bases, and 15 bases lay between the germline ends. CDR3 sequence (DNA): TGTGCCAGCAGTCCCATCCCAAGGTACGGCTACACCTTC. This sequence encodes CASSPIPRYGYTF.

The J gene is TRBJ2-1, the V gene TRBV2; possibly TRBD2 for D (6 bases). CDR3 length: 14 amino acids. Germline V gene data show CDR1 as SNHLY and CDR2 as FYNNEI. Deletions cut 4 bases from V and 8 bases from J, with 15 bases between. Written as DNA, the CDR3 is TGTGCCAGCAGTGGGACTAACGGCGTTGATGAGCAGTTCTTC. This gives the protein CASSGTNGVDEQFF.

The V gene is TRBV19, the J gene TRBJ1-1; no firm D call. V was clipped by 6 bases and J by 2 bases, with 13 bases between them. The germline gives CDR1 LNHDA, CDR2 SQIVND (reference sequence). This CDR3 has 14 amino acids. The CDR3 here is CASSNPGTNTEAFF. In DNA, the CDR3 is TGTGCCAGTAGCAATCCGGGAACCAACACTGAAGCTTTCTTT.